This T cell receptor beta chain was obtained from a study of blood T cells in healthy people across ages. With a J-beta primer mix and a sample-barcoded 5' primer, a second PCR ran 7 to 11 cycles. TCRdb processed the 5' RACE reads anew with MiXCR; each CDR3 protein has one entry. Here the sample spans approximately 1.5 million distinct CDR3 sequences, about 42% being singletons. This clonotype was seen a handful of times. Antigen unknown. Findings and limits, study-wide: Compared with aged donors, long-lived donors showed fewer expanded clones, suggesting selection. With unsorted PBMCs, a conclusive comparison of naive versus antigen-experienced cells was not possible.

Donors ranged from about 6 to 90 years old and were healthy Caucasians in Russia. Each sample provided at least 6 micrograms of extracted total RNA. The TCR comes from a young woman in good health. The sequenced material came from blood.

The CDR3 DNA reads TGTGCCACCAGTGATACGACAGGGAGGAAGAACTATGGCTACACCTTC. Protein: CATSDTTGRKNYGYTF. The gene calls are TRBV24-1 and TRBJ1-2; 7 positions match TRBD1. Unmatched junction bases numbered 8, after V lost 3 bases and J lost 2 bases. Germline V gives CDR1 KGHDR, CDR2 SFDVKD. CDR3 length equals 16 residues.